Given below is one T cell receptor beta chain in context. The antigen is unknown. Adult donors, all healthy and HIV-negative, had no recent acute infections or vaccinations. This sample was taken from a study of shared clonotypes between healthy human individuals. Study-level results: Only blood samples were collected, and tissue repertoires likely differ.

Sequenced by immunoSEQ multiplex PCR; TCRdb stores in-frame clones only, minus some. Seen here are a few million clones, 85% to 95% observed once, and the top ten hold 0.3% to 0.4%. From germline, CDR1 is MNHEY and CDR2 SMNVEV (reference sequence). The CDR3 covers 13 residues. V lost 6 bases and J 12 bases, leaving 17 bases between the germline ends. V is TRBV27 and J is TRBJ1-4; no firm D call. This receptor was obtained from a young man in good health. Some clones in this sample may be carry-over from other donors' samples. What was sequenced was naive CD4+ T cells from PBMCs. The sample's subset: CD45RA+ positively selected. This CDR3 reads CASSSPGVVELFF. The CDR3 DNA reads TGTGCCAGCAGCTCCCCAGGAGTAGTTGAACTGTTTTTT.